The next 26 T cell receptor beta chains were all read from a single sample in a study of blood T cell repertoires in COVID-19. Some clones are missing from TCRdb's copy, which holds only in-frame ones; the method was immunoSEQ multiplex PCR. The sample yields fewer than 120,000 clones, 87% seen once. The sample taken for sequencing was peripheral blood. These receptors all come from a human donor in a cohort sampled during active COVID-19.

DNA of the CDR3: TGCGCCAGCAGCCCCGGACAGGCTGCAGGAAACACCATATATTTT. Translation: CASSPGQAAGNTIYF. The V and J genes are TRBV10-1 and TRBJ1-3, with TRBD1 identical over 7 bases. Germline V gene lookup returns CDR1 WNHNN and CDR2 SYGVQD (reference sequence). The CDR3 is 15 residues long. J was trimmed by 4 bases and V by 6 bases; bases with no gene match: 9.

J is TRBJ1-1 and V is TRBV2, with 7 bases identical to TRBD1. The CDR3 extends over 14 amino acids. J lost 1 base, V lost 6 bases, and 5 bases had no gene match. Per the germline V gene, CDR1 is SNHLY and CDR2 is FYNNEI. In DNA, the CDR3 is TGTGCCAGCAGAATCTCAGGGGGGAACACTGAAGCTTTCTTT. The encoded protein is CASRISGGNTEAFF.

The gene calls are TRBV27 and TRBJ1-4, with D perhaps TRBD1 (5 bases). The V gene lost 5 bases and the J gene lost 8 bases, with 12 bases spanning the gap. Germline CDR1 is MNHEY and CDR2 is SMNVEV (reference sequence). The CDR3 loop spans 13 amino acids. CDR3 protein: CASSRAQGEKLFF. As DNA, the CDR3 is TGTGCCAGCAGTAGGGCCCAGGGCGAAAAACTGTTTTTT. The full variable domain, with the rest looked up from reference TRBV27 and TRBJ1-4, is EAQVTQNPRYLITVTGKKLTVTCSQNMNHEYMSWYRQDPGLGLRQIYYSMNVEVTDKGDVPEGYKVSRKEKRNFPLILESPSPNQTSLYFCASSRAQGEKLFFGSGTQLSVL.

This sequence joins TRBV5-3 and TRBJ2-7; TRBD1 matches at 8 bases. TRBV5-3 is an ORF; its function is uncertain. V was clipped by 4 bases and J by 3 bases; unmatched bases: 6. The CDR3 is made up of 14 amino acids. The CDR3 region is CARSGGQGFYEQYF. CDR3 bases: TGTGCCAGAAGCGGCGGACAGGGATTCTACGAGCAGTACTTC.

The J gene is TRBJ1-2, the V gene TRBV19; possible D gene TRBD1, 5 bases. The CDR3 is made up of 12 amino acids. CDR1 and CDR2 (germline): LNHDA, SQIVND (reference sequence). V was cut by 5 bases and J by 2 bases, with 6 bases left in between. The CDR3 DNA follows: TGTGCCAGTAGTTCAGGGAACTATGGCTACACCTTC. Amino acid sequence: CASSSGNYGYTF. Full variable domain (missing parts from reference TRBV19 and TRBJ1-2): DGGITQSPKYLFRKEGQNVTLSCEQNLNHDAMYWYRQDPGQGLRLIYYSQIVNDFQKGDIAEGYSVSREKKESFPLTVTSAQKNPTAFYLCASSSGNYGYTFGSGTRLTVV.

The chain links TRBV5-4 to TRBJ1-2; 11 bases match TRBD1. This CDR3 has 14 residues. The junction had 2 bases not matched to a gene; V was cut back by 3 bases and J by 4 bases. Germline values: CDR1 SGHNT, CDR2 YYREEE (reference sequence). CDR3: CASSWTGGSYGYTF. The CDR3 nucleotides read TGTGCCAGCAGCTGGACAGGGGGCAGCTATGGCTACACCTTC.

On this clone itself: The sample holds other DNA sequences that translate to the same CDR3. The V and J genes are TRBV18 and TRBJ2-1, with 7 bases lining up with TRBD2. Germline CDR1 reads KGHSH; CDR2 reads LQKENI. The V and J ends lost 3 bases and 9 bases, in that order; junction bases with no gene match: 5. The CDR3 has 13 amino acids. CDR3 in amino acids: CASSPQGGGEQFF. The CDR3 nucleotides read TGTGCCAGCTCACCTCAAGGCGGGGGTGAGCAGTTCTTC.

This clone was detected only a few times. The chain recombines TRBV7-9 with TRBJ2-3, with D perhaps TRBD2 (5 bases). CDR3 length equals 14 residues. Germline CDR1 reads SEHNR; CDR2 reads FQNEAQ (reference sequence). V shed 1 base and J shed 6 bases, with 11 bases lying between them. This CDR3 is CASSLVGREDTQYF. CDR3 nucleotide sequence: TGTGCCAGCAGCTTAGTTGGTAGGGAGGATACGCAGTATTTT.

V usage is TRBV7-2 and J usage is TRBJ2-7; the match to TRBD1 covers 8 bases. Germline CDR1 and CDR2: SGHTA and FQGNSA. The CDR3 runs 14 residues. Trimming at V came to 2 bases and at J to 5 bases, leaving 5 bases not matched to a gene. The DNA of the CDR3 is TGTGCCAGCAGCTTAAGCGACAGGGGCCACGAGCAGTACTTC. It translates to CASSLSDRGHEQYF.

The chain carries TRBV28 and TRBJ2-7; D possibly corresponds to TRBD2 (5 bases). The CDR3 runs to 14 residues. Per germline, CDR1 MDHEN and CDR2 SYDVKM. With 3 bases removed from V and 3 bases from J, the gap between germline ends came to 12 bases. The CDR3 DNA sequence: TGTGCCAGCAGTTTGAGGGTTGGGGACTACGAGCAGTACTTC. The encoded protein is CASSLRVGDYEQYF.

This rearrangement joins TRBV4-2 to TRBJ1-1; TRBD1 matches 9 bases. The V gene's germline CDR1 is LGHNA and CDR2 YNFKEQ. The CDR3 is 15 residues long. V gave up 3 bases and J gave up 3 bases; unmatched junction bases: 5. The CDR3 protein is CASSHYRGPDTEAFF. CDR3 DNA: TGTGCCAGCAGCCATTACAGGGGGCCGGACACTGAAGCTTTCTTT.

V is TRBV7-2 and J is TRBJ1-6; D not resolved. The CDR3 runs to 13 residues. V lost 6 bases, J lost 10 bases, and 13 bases lay in between. Germline V gene data show CDR1 as SGHTA and CDR2 as FQGNSA. CDR3 residues: CASREEVYSPLHF. In DNA, the CDR3 is TGTGCCAGCAGGGAAGAGGTGTACTCACCCCTCCACTTT.

This clone is a singleton in its sample. The V gene is TRBV7-2, the J gene TRBJ1-2; TRBD1 agrees at 9 bases. Germline V gene lookup returns CDR1 SGHTA and CDR2 FQGNSA. This CDR3 contains 13 residues. The V and J ends lost 6 bases and 7 bases, in that order; junction bases with no gene match: 6. The chain's CDR3 is CASRMTGGGGYTF. In DNA, the CDR3 is TGTGCCAGCAGAATGACAGGGGGAGGTGGCTACACCTTC.

The chain couples TRBV6-2 or TRBV6-3 to TRBJ2-5, with unresolved D. The CDR3 has 13 residues. Germline V lookup: CDR1 MNHEY, CDR2 SVGEGT. Trimming pared 3 bases from V and 3 bases from J, leaving 8 bases between. CDR3 loop: CASSYGQKETQYF. Here the CDR3 DNA reads TGTGCCAGCAGTTATGGGCAGAAAGAGACCCAGTACTTC.

The chain joins TRBV3-1 (or the pseudogene TRBV3-2) to TRBJ2-1, with 7 bases identical to TRBD2. The V segment lost 1 base and the J segment 8 bases; nucleotides outside the gene matches: 8. This CDR3 has 15 amino acids. Germline CDR1 and CDR2: LGHDT and YNNKEL (reference sequence). The CDR3 reads CASSQVGASGYEQFF. The CDR3 nucleotides are TGTGCCAGCAGCCAAGTAGGGGCTAGCGGCTATGAGCAGTTCTTC.

The chain uses TRBV18 and TRBJ1-1; D unresolved. This CDR3 contains 13 residues. The germline CDR1 and CDR2 sequences are KGHSH and LQKENI. Trimming stripped 3 bases from V and 1 base from J, with 6 bases between. The CDR3 coding sequence is TGTGCCAGCTCACCCCGGGGGAACACTGAAGCTTTCTTT. Residues: CASSPRGNTEAFF. Drawing the rest from reference TRBV18 and TRBJ1-1, the complete variable domain is NAGVMQNPRHLVRRRGQEARLRCSPMKGHSHVYWYRQLPEEGLKFMVYLQKENIIDESGMPKERFSAEFPKEGPSILRIQQVVRGDSAAYFCASSPRGNTEAFFGQGTRLTVV.

This clone turned up a few times. This sequence joins TRBV4-1 and TRBJ2-5; 11 bases are a match to TRBD2. The trim removed 7 bases at V and 2 bases at J, leaving 6 bases unmatched. This CDR3 is 15 amino acids long. Germline loops: CDR1 MGHRA, CDR2 YSYEKL. This CDR3 is CASKLTSGEQETQYF. The CDR3 DNA reads as TGCGCCAGCAAATTGACTAGCGGGGAACAAGAGACCCAGTACTTC.

This chain connects TRBV5-5 to TRBJ2-5; TRBD1 agrees at 9 bases. Germline trimming cut 5 bases from V and 5 bases from J; bases unmatched to any gene: 7. The germline V gene encodes CDR1 SGHKS and CDR2 YYEKEE (reference sequence). The CDR3 consists of 14 residues. The CDR3 protein is CASRSGQGRETQYF. The DNA for the CDR3 is TGTGCCAGCAGATCTGGACAGGGGAGGGAGACCCAGTACTTC.

CDR3 nucleotides: TGTGCCAGCAGCCCTCAGGGGATTAGCGGGAGTGAGACCCAGTACTTC. Its protein product is CASSPQGISGSETQYF. V usage is TRBV4-2 and J usage is TRBJ2-5; 9 bases are shared with TRBD2. From germline, CDR1 is LGHNA and CDR2 YNFKEQ. The CDR3 extends over 16 amino acids. Trimming took 4 bases from V and 5 from J; bases not matched to a gene: 11.

V gene TRBV7-5 combines with J gene TRBJ2-1; the table's D gene call, TRBD1, was not cross checked with the DNA. TRBV7-5 is labeled a pseudogene. This CDR3 has 16 residues. CDR3 sequence: CARSSVKWGADNEQFF. CDR3 DNA: TGTGCCAGAAGCTCAGTCAAATGGGGCGCGGACAATGAGCAGTTCTTC.

The chain links TRBV29-1 to TRBJ2-3, with 9 bases fitting TRBD1. Germline-derived CDR1 and CDR2 are SQVTM and ANQGSEA. V shed 6 bases, J shed 1 base, and the junction held 5 bases outside the gene matches. This CDR3 contains 14 residues. CDR3 nucleotides: TGCAGCGTGGGACAGGGACTCCGCACAGATACGCAGTATTTT. Its protein is CSVGQGLRTDTQYF.

The chain links TRBV28 to TRBJ2-5; 9 bases agree with TRBD2. This CDR3 is built from 16 residues. Trimming at V came to 3 bases and at J to 5 bases, leaving 10 bases not matched to a gene. CDR1 MDHEN and CDR2 SYDVKM come from the germline V gene. CDR3 protein: CASSFVASGAMETQYF. The DNA for the CDR3 is TGTGCCAGCAGTTTTGTCGCTAGCGGGGCCATGGAGACCCAGTACTTC. The full variable domain, rest sourced from reference TRBV28 and TRBJ2-5, is DVKVTQSSRYLVKRTGEKVFLECVQDMDHENMFWYRQDPGLGLRLIYFSYDVKMKEKGDIPEGYSVSREKKERFSLILESASTNQTSMYLCASSFVASGAMETQYFGPGTRLLVL.

The V call is TRBV30, the J call TRBJ1-4, with D tentatively TRBD1 (5 bases). The CDR3 is 18 amino acids. V was clipped by 1 base and J by 4 bases, with 22 bases between them. Germline V gives CDR1 GTSNPN, CDR2 SVGIG (reference sequence). The CDR3 DNA is TGTGCCTGGAGTGCCGGCTGGGGCCAGACCTTGCGTAATGAAAAACTGTTTTTT. It yields the protein CAWSAGWGQTLRNEKLFF.

The chain recombines TRBV4-1 with TRBJ2-3; 10 bases fit TRBD2. V lost 3 bases and J lost 0; bases outside the gene matches: 3. CDR1 MGHRA and CDR2 YSYEKL come from the germline V gene. There are 16 residues in the CDR3. CDR3 sequence reads: CASSQLAGDSTDTQYF. The CDR3, as DNA: TGCGCCAGCAGCCAGCTAGCGGGGGACAGCACAGATACGCAGTATTTT.

The chain uses TRBV5-8 and TRBJ2-2; no firm D call. The CDR3 extends over 16 amino acids. The V gene's germline CDR1 is SGHTS and CDR2 YDEGEE. V shed 0 bases and J shed 0 bases, with 9 bases lying between them. The CDR3 DNA reads TGTGCCAGCAGCTTGGCGGTGGTAGCGAACACCGGGGAGCTGTTTTTT. It codes for CASSLAVVANTGELFF.

The chain has TRBV19 and TRBJ1-1; possibly TRBD1 for D (5 bases). The CDR3 length is 11 residues. CDR1 and CDR2 from the germline V gene are LNHDA and SQIVND (reference sequence). V was clipped by 5 bases and J by 7 bases, with 8 bases between them. The CDR3 DNA reads TGTGCCAGTAGTCGACAGTTTGAAGCTTTCTTT. Amino acids: CASSRQFEAFF.